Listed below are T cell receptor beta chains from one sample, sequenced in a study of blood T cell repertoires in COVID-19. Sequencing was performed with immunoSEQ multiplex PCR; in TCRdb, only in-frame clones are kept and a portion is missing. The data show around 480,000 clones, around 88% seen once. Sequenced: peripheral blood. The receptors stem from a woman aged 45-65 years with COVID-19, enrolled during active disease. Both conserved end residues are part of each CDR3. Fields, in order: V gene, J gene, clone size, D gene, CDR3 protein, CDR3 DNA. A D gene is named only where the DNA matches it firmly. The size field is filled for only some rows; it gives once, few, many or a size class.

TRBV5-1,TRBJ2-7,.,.,CASSPGGGASSYEQYF,TGCGCCAGCAGCCCTGGCGGTGGCGCGAGCTCCTACGAGCAGTACTTC
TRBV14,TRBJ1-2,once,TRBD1,CASSPRWGQGHGYTF,TGTGCCAGCAGCCCCCGTTGGGGACAGGGGCATGGCTACACCTTC
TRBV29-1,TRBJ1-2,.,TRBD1,CSANRGGLYGYTF,TGCAGCGCAAACAGGGGTGGTCTCTATGGCTACACCTTC
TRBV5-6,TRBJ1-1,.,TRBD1,CASSLGGTGAFF,TGTGCCAGCAGCTTGGGTGGGACAGGGGCTTTCTTT
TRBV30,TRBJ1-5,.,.,CAWRLSVNQPQHF,TGTGCCTGGAGGCTATCGGTCAATCAGCCCCAGCATTTT
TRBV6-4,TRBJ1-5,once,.,CASSREGDQPQHF,TGTGCCAGCAGTCGGGAGGGGGATCAGCCCCAGCATTTT
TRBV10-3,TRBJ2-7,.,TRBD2,CAIRSGGNSYEQYF,TGTGCCATCAGGAGCGGGGGGAACTCCTACGAGCAGTACTTC
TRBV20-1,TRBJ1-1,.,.,CSARQYYEAFF,TGCAGTGCTAGGCAGTACTATGAAGCTTTCTTT
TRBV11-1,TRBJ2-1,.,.,CASSPWRGGNEQFF,TGTGCCAGCAGCCCCTGGCGGGGTGGCAATGAGCAGTTCTTC
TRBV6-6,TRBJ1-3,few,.,CASSYPGLAGGNTIYF,TGTGCCAGCAGTTACCCCGGGCTGGCGGGAGGAAACACCATATATTTT
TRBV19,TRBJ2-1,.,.,CASSSDRDSYNEQFF,TGTGCCAGTAGTTCTGACAGGGACTCTTACAATGAGCAGTTCTTC
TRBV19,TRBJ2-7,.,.,CASSIGTATYEQYF,TGTGCCAGTAGTATAGGGACAGCAACCTACGAGCAGTACTTC
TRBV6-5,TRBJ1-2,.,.,CASRGLPVGYTF,TGTGCCAGCAGGGGCCTTCCTGTCGGCTACACCTTC
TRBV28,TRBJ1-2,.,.,CASTFGQNYGYTF,TGTGCCAGCACTTTCGGACAGAACTATGGCTACACCTTC
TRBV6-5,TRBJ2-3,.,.,CASSYSRPPRGDTQYF,TGTGCCAGCAGTTACTCGAGGCCTCCCAGAGGAGATACGCAGTATTTT
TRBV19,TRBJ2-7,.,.,CASSMRGGSYEQYF,TGTGCCAGTAGTATGAGGGGGGGTTCCTACGAGCAGTACTTC
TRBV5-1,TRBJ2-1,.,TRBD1,CASSFEGQGADEQFF,TGCGCCAGCAGCTTTGAGGGACAGGGGGCCGATGAGCAGTTCTTC
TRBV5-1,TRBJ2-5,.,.,CASSPGNQQETQYF,TGCGCCAGCAGTCCCGGGAACCAACAAGAGACCCAGTACTTC
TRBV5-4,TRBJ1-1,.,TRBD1,CASSLDRQGRNTEAFF,TGTGCCAGCAGCTTGGATAGACAGGGGAGGAACACTGAAGCTTTCTTT
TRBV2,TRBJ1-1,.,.,CASNKLGTSDTEAFF,TGTGCCAGCAATAAATTGGGGACATCCGACACTGAAGCTTTCTTT
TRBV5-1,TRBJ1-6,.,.,CASSAGHKNSPLHF,TGCGCCAGCAGCGCTGGACATAAAAATTCACCCCTCCACTTT
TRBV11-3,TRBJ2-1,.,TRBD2,CASSHATSGVNEQFF,TGTGCCAGCAGCCACGCGACTAGCGGGGTAAATGAGCAGTTCTTC
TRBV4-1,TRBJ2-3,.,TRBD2,CASSLSGGSTDTQYF,TGCGCCAGCAGCCTTAGCGGGGGGAGCACAGATACGCAGTATTTT
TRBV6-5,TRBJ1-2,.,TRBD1,CASSQGAGGYTF,TGTGCCAGCAGCCAGGGGGCGGGGGGCTACACCTTC
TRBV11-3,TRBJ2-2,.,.,CASSPSPGSGELFF,TGTGCCAGCAGCCCCTCCCCGGGATCCGGGGAGCTGTTTTTT
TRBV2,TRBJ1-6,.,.,CASSETGLDNSPLHF,TGTGCCAGCAGTGAGACGGGACTGGATAATTCACCCCTCCACTTT
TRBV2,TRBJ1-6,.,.,CASSGRSYNSPLHF,TGTGCCAGCTCTGGGCGCTCCTATAATTCACCCCTCCACTTT
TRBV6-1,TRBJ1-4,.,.,CASSEGRGEKLFF,TGTGCCAGCAGTGAAGGCAGGGGTGAAAAACTGTTTTTT
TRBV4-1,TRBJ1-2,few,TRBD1,CASSPPGQNYGYTF,TGCGCCAGCAGCCCTCCGGGACAGAACTATGGCTACACCTTC
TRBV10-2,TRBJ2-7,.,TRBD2,CASRTSGGAHEQYF,TGCGCCAGCAGGACTAGCGGGGGGGCCCACGAGCAGTACTTC
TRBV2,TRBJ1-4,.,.,CASRAFTNEKLFF,TGTGCCAGCAGGGCATTTACCAATGAAAAACTGTTTTTT
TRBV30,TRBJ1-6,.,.,CAWSDVARDSPLHF,TGTGCCTGGAGTGACGTCGCTCGGGATTCACCCCTCCACTTT
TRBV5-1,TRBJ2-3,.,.,CASSSQLGTDTQYF,TGCGCCAGCAGCTCACAACTAGGAACAGATACGCAGTATTTT
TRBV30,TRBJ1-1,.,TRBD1,CACQPGQGLSTEAFF,TGTGCCTGCCAACCGGGACAGGGTCTGAGCACTGAAGCTTTCTTT
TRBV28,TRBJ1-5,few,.,CASSLPAGENQPQHF,TGTGCCAGCAGTTTACCCGCGGGGGAGAACCAGCCCCAGCATTTT
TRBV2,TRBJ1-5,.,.,CASSVGRNQPQHF,TGTGCCAGCAGTGTGGGGAGAAATCAGCCCCAGCATTTT
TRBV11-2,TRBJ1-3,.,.,CASSAPRAGGNTIYF,TGTGCCAGCAGCGCCCCGAGGGCTGGTGGAAACACCATATATTTT
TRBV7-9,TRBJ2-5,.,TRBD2,CASSKGLDKETQYF,TGTGCCAGCAGCAAAGGACTAGATAAAGAGACCCAGTACTTC
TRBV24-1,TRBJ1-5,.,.,CATSDLSGEMEPQHF,TGTGCCACCAGTGATTTATCAGGGGAGATGGAGCCCCAGCATTTT
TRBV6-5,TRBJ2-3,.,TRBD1,CATRDSPTDTQYF,TGTGCCACAAGGGACAGTCCCACAGATACGCAGTATTTT
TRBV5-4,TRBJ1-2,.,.,CASSPSGGGMVGYTF,TGTGCCAGCAGCCCGTCCGGGGGGGGAATGGTGGGCTACACCTTC
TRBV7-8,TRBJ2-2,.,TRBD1,CASSVQGARNGELFF,TGTGCCAGCAGCGTACAGGGGGCGCGAAACGGGGAGCTGTTTTTT
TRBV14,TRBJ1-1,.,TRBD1,CASSPRQGGTEAFF,TGTGCCAGCAGCCCCCGGCAGGGGGGCACTGAAGCTTTCTTT
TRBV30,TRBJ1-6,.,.,CAWSGPQGNNSPLHF,TGTGCCTGGAGTGGCCCTCAGGGGAATAATTCACCCCTCCACTTT